Shown below are 24 T cell receptor beta chains from a single sample sequenced in a study of T cells in Graves' hyperthyroidism and ophthalmopathy (dated by TCRdb to about 2019). Receptors were amplified or captured by multiplex PCR. The sequencer listed for this sample is Illumina HiSeq 2000. The TCR beta CDR3 regions were amplified from the RNA transcripts. The first round of RT-PCR for the TCR CDR3 was performed with the HTBI primer set and the Qiagen OneStep RT-PCR kit. TCRdb reworked the public reads: Q25 trimming with fastp, MiXCR clone assembly, productive beta chains retained. All rows with the same CDR3 protein become a single entry with the most common DNA and genes. The sample contains roughly 61,000 distinct CDR3 sequences, 53% of them found a single time. Approximately 3.3% of the sample lies in the top ten. The material sequenced was blood. Every receptor here comes from a woman aged 60-70 years with Graves' ophthalmopathy.

There are many counts of this clonotype. J is TRBJ2-2 and V is TRBV2; D might be TRBD1 (6 bases). Germline lookup yields CDR1 SNHLY and CDR2 FYNNEI. V dropped 7 bases and J dropped 7 bases, with 10 bases sitting between them. This CDR3 is 12 amino acids long. The DNA for the CDR3 is TGTGCCAGCAACAGGGAACGCGGGGAGCTGTTTTTT. Translated, it gives CASNRERGELFF.

The genes are TRBV2 and TRBJ1-1, with a tentative D call TRBD1 (6 bases). CDR3 length: 14 residues. V lost 3 bases and J 1 base, leaving 9 bases between the germline ends. The V gene's germline CDR1 is SNHLY and CDR2 FYNNEI. CDR3: CASSETGRNTEAFF. The DNA for the CDR3 is TGTGCCAGCAGTGAGACAGGCCGGAACACTGAAGCTTTCTTT.

This clonotype was seen repeatedly, ten times or more. The genes are TRBV5-1 and TRBJ1-2; D ambiguous. Trimming shortened V by 3 bases and J by 4 bases, and 7 bases separated the two germline ends. The germline CDR1 and CDR2 sequences are SGHRS and YFSETQ. The CDR3 loop spans 12 amino acids. This CDR3 is CASSSQTYGYTF. The DNA for the CDR3 is TGCGCCAGCAGCTCCCAAACCTATGGCTACACCTTC.

The chain has TRBV20-1 and TRBJ2-1; 13 nucleotides line up with TRBD2. CDR1 is DFQATT and CDR2 is SNEGSKA in the germline V gene (reference sequence). CDR3 size: 19 residues. V trimming: 1 base; J trimming: 7 bases; junction bases outside the gene matches: 16. The DNA for the CDR3 is TGCAGTGCTAGAGGAACCGGGACTAGCGGGGCGGAGCTTGGGAATGAGCAGTTCTTC. It encodes CSARGTGTSGAELGNEQFF.

This chain links TRBV20-1 with TRBJ2-5; D remains unclear. V was trimmed by 2 bases and J by 7 bases, leaving 5 bases between them. The CDR3 totals 10 residues. Per germline, CDR1 DFQATT and CDR2 SNEGSKA (reference sequence). CDR3 coding DNA: TGCAGTGCTAGATCGGGGACCCAGTACTTC. Its protein is CSARSGTQYF.

Concerning this clonotype: This could be a read error, since a much larger clone is one nucleotide away. This rearrangement joins TRBV28 to TRBJ2-3; 7 bases line up with TRBD2. The CDR3 covers 15 residues. V was clipped by 11 bases and J by 4 bases; unmatched bases: 15. Per the germline V gene, CDR1 is MDHEN and CDR2 is SYDVKM. In nucleotides, the CDR3 is TGTGCCTGCCCTGCTAGCGGTTCCTCTCCAGATACGCAGTATTTT. Protein: CACPASGSSPDTQYF.

Only one count was recorded for this clonotype. CDR3 coding DNA: TGTGCCAGCAGCCAAGAAGCGGGAGGGCCAGATACGCAGTATTTT. Translation gives CASSQEAGGPDTQYF. V is TRBV4-2 and J is TRBJ2-3; 10 bases are a match to TRBD2. This CDR3 is built from 15 residues. Germline trimming cut 0 bases from V and 4 bases from J; bases unmatched to any gene: 1. Germline-derived CDR1 and CDR2 are LGHNA and YNFKEQ.

The chain employs TRBV12-3 or TRBV12-4 and TRBJ1-2; 7 positions match TRBD1. This CDR3 is 14 amino acids long. With V trimmed by 5 bases and J by 8 bases, 11 bases remained unmatched. The CDR3 DNA reads TGTGCCAGCAGTACCGCCTTAACAGGGGAGGGCTACACCTTC. Its translation is CASSTALTGEGYTF.

V and J are TRBV10-1 and TRBJ1-2; D might be TRBD1 (5 bases). Trimming removed 3 bases at V and 4 bases at J, with 9 bases between. Per the germline V gene, CDR1 is WNHNN and CDR2 is SYGVQD (reference sequence). This CDR3 has 13 residues. CDR3 sequence (DNA): TGCGCCAGCAGTGAAGAGGGGAGCTATGGCTACACCTTC. Protein product: CASSEEGSYGYTF.

This clonotype has ten or more counts. The chain recombines TRBV5-8 with TRBJ1-2; unclear D gene. CDR1 and CDR2 (germline): SGHTS, YDEGEE. The CDR3 sequence is 15 residues long. Trimming removed 0 bases from V and 9 bases from J, with 18 bases in between. CDR3 nucleotide sequence: TGTGCCAGCAGCTTGGCCGGCACACTCCCCGGGAGCTACACCTTC. Its translation: CASSLAGTLPGSYTF.

The chain has TRBV2 and TRBJ2-1; D call uncertain. CDR3 length: 11 amino acids. Per the germline V gene, CDR1 is SNHLY and CDR2 is FYNNEI. The V and J ends lost 4 bases and 12 bases respectively, with 10 bases between them. The CDR3 loop reads CASSVGRLQFF. The CDR3 nucleotides are TGTGCCAGCAGTGTCGGCCGACTGCAGTTCTTC.

This clonotype occurred many times. One base away lies a much larger clone, so this may be a sequencing read error. No DNA is shown, since the ends of the CDR3 on it are uncertain; the CDR3 is the one TCRdb lists. The chain joins TRBV19 to TRBJ1-1. The CDR3 is 12 residues long, counting both termini. CDR1 and CDR2 (germline): LNHDA, SQIVND (reference sequence). The CDR3 region is CASTSGRTGAFF.

This clonotype was seen repeatedly, ten times or more. The chain uses TRBV12-3 or TRBV12-4 and TRBJ1-5, with 7 bases matching TRBD1. V trimming: 8 bases; J trimming: 2 bases; junction bases outside the gene matches: 9. This CDR3 has 15 amino acids. The CDR3 loop reads CASAIRDRGNQPQHF. The DNA for the CDR3 is TGTGCCAGCGCGATACGCGACAGGGGCAATCAGCCCCAGCATTTT.

In its sample, this clonotype was seen a few times. CDR3 loop: CASSPGQGLNYGYTF. The DNA for the CDR3 is TGTGCCAGTAGTCCGGGACAGGGGCTGAACTATGGCTACACCTTC. This sequence joins TRBV19 and TRBJ1-2, with 10 bases aligning to TRBD1. The ends lost 5 bases at V and 2 bases at J; junction bases unmatched: 5. The germline gives CDR1 LNHDA, CDR2 SQIVND (reference sequence). There are 15 residues in the CDR3.

Points on this clonotype: Since a much larger clone is just one base distant, this may be a read error. The rearrangement uses TRBV27 and TRBJ1-4, with 9 bases fitting TRBD1. Germline V gene data show CDR1 as MNHEY and CDR2 as SMNVEV (reference sequence). The CDR3 length is 16 residues. The DNA of the CDR3 is TGTGCCAGCAGTCCACAACCGGGACAGGGCGGTGAAAGACTGTTTTTT. Residues: CASSPQPGQGGERLFF.

As regards this clonotype: The junction differs from germline at one of its ends, possibly a read error. This chain connects TRBV6-5 to TRBJ2-3, with D unclear. Germline V gene sequence: CDR1 MNHEY, CDR2 SVGAGI. The CDR3 sequence is 13 residues long. CDR3 coding DNA: TGTGCCGGCAGTGAATCTGGCACAGATACGCAGTATTTT. It codes for CAGSESGTDTQYF.

In this sample, this clonotype turned up many times. The chain employs TRBV28 and TRBJ2-7; 9 bases are a match to TRBD2. The CDR3 is 15 residues long. Germline V lookup: CDR1 MDHEN, CDR2 SYDVKM. J was trimmed by 3 bases and V by 6 bases; bases with no gene match: 9. CDR3 in amino acids: CASSPGVAGVYEQYF. Here the CDR3 DNA reads TGTGCCAGCAGCCCCGGGGTAGCGGGAGTCTACGAGCAGTACTTC.

Ten or more counts support this clonotype. V usage is TRBV5-1 and J usage is TRBJ2-5; either TRBD1 or TRBD2 may fit D (5 bases each). The V end was cut by 4 bases, the J end by 2 bases, with 12 bases between. The CDR3 sequence is 14 residues long. CDR1 is SGHRS and CDR2 is YFSETQ in the germline V gene. The CDR3 coding sequence is TGCGCCAGCAGCCCCGGGACGAATCAAGAGACCCAGTACTTC. Amino acid sequence: CASSPGTNQETQYF.

This sequence joins TRBV6-2 or TRBV6-3 and TRBJ2-1; D might be TRBD2 (5 bases). From germline, CDR1 is MNHEY and CDR2 SVGEGT. CDR3 size: 12 residues. V was pared by 7 bases and J by 8 bases, with 12 bases between. As DNA, the CDR3 is TGTGCCAGCATTCACCCGAGGGATGAGCAGTTCTTC. Encoded protein: CASIHPRDEQFF.

By proportion, this clonotype is medium-sized. The gene calls are TRBV29-1 and TRBJ1-2, with D hard to call. Germline assignment: CDR1 SQVTM and CDR2 ANQGSEA. V lost 1 base to trimming and J lost 4 bases, with 7 bases between them. The CDR3 runs 12 residues. The CDR3 region has the DNA TGCAGCGTTGAAGCTGGTGGCTATGGCTACACCTTC. Its translation: CSVEAGGYGYTF.

At least ten counts were recorded for this clonotype. The V and J genes are TRBV28 and TRBJ2-1; D is possibly TRBD1 (6 bases). The CDR3 totals 12 residues. Germline V CDR1 and CDR2: MDHEN, SYDVKM. Trimming took off 5 bases at V and 10 bases at J, with 12 bases between the two ends. CDR3 coding DNA: TGTGCCAGCAGTCTAACAGGGTTCGAGCAGTTCTTC. Its protein is CASSLTGFEQFF.

This clonotype was detected only once. The chain joins TRBV7-9 to TRBJ2-7; unclear D gene. The V gene's germline CDR1 is SEHNR and CDR2 FQNEAQ (reference sequence). Between the trimmed V and J ends, which lost 3 bases and 3 bases, there was a span of 9 bases. The CDR3 totals 13 residues. The CDR3 is CASSFDEDYEQYF. The CDR3 nucleotides read TGTGCCAGCAGCTTTGATGAGGACTACGAGCAGTACTTC.

At least ten counts were recorded for this clonotype. V gene TRBV27 combines with J gene TRBJ2-7; the D gene is possibly TRBD2 (5 bases). Germline CDR1 reads MNHEY; CDR2 reads SMNVEV (reference sequence). V was shortened by 5 bases and J by 7 bases, with 21 bases between the two germline ends. The CDR3 consists of 15 residues. CDR3 protein: CASSIGLIPTEEQYF. As DNA, the CDR3 is TGTGCCAGCAGTATCGGACTGATACCTACGGAAGAGCAGTACTTC.

Turning to this clonotype: With a much larger clone just one base away, this may be a read error. The chain recombines TRBV6-1 with TRBJ2-1, with D tentatively TRBD1 or TRBD2 (7 bases each). This CDR3 has 14 residues. Germline V lookup: CDR1 MNHNS, CDR2 SASEGT. CDR3 region: CAGRGGDSYNEQFF. For the CDR3, the DNA is TGTGCCGGCAGGGGGGGGGACTCCTACAATGAGCAGTTCTTC.